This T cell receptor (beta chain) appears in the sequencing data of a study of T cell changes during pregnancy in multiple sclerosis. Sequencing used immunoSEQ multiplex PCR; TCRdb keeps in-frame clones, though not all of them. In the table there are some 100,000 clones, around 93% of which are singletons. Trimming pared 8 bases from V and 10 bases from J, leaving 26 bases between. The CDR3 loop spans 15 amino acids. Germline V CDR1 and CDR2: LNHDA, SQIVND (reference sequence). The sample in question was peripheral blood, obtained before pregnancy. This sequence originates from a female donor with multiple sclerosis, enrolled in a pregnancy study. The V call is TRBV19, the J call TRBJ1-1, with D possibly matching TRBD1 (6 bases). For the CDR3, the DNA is TGTGCCAGTGTACATTGGGACGGGGGGGGCGTTCGAGCTTTCTTT. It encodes CASVHWDGGGVRAFF.